This T cell receptor beta chain was sequenced during a study of T cell responses to AZD1222 COVID-19 vaccine. The CDR3 is 14 amino acids. The germline CDR1 and CDR2 sequences are LGHDT and YNNKEL (reference sequence). The germline V and J ends were trimmed by 3 bases and 3 bases, with 9 bases remaining between them. Comments on this clone: The antigen is undetermined.

TCRdb keeps only in-frame clones here, not all; method: immunoSEQ multiplex PCR. Among fewer than 75,000 clones listed, 85% to 95% were seen once. General study results and limits: In the spike-specific TCR repertoire, nearly half reportedly target unmutated variant regions. Sampling that yielded the repertoires occurred only after the peak T cell response. White British donors predominated, females outnumbered males, and clonal diversity was possibly underestimated. Only five or six AZD1222 recipients were seropositive at baseline.

The sample in question was peripheral blood, obtained 28 days after the second dose of the MenACWY control vaccine. The source of this sequence is an adult who received the MenACWY meningococcal vaccine as a control. V usage is TRBV3-1 (or the pseudogene TRBV3-2) and J usage is TRBJ1-5, with D unresolved. The CDR3 coding sequence is TGTGCCAGCAGCCAGTCTGGGCCCAATCAGCCCCAGCATTTT. This gives the protein CASSQSGPNQPQHF.